The sequence of this T cell receptor (beta chain) was determined in a study of shared clonotypes between healthy human individuals. Study-level background: Researchers assigned three CD4 naive, three CD4 memory, two CD8 naive and one CD8 memory plate to each donor.

On this clone itself: No antigen is known for it.

In the original workflow: ImmunoSEQ yielded junction-only sequences lacking quality scores, so filtering differed. Profiling relied on immunoSEQ multiplex PCR, and the TCRdb table lists in-frame clones only, not all of them. Clonal size and the V and J genes are those of that table, whereas D and trimming came from the DNA. In the table there are approximately 980,000 clones, about three quarters of which are singletons. Notes on the study in general: Compared with clonotypes that all four donors shared, non-shared clonotypes had lower generation probabilities.

V lost 7 bases and J 12 bases, leaving 16 bases between the germline ends. This CDR3 comprises 11 residues. Germline-derived CDR1 and CDR2 are MNHEY and SVGAGI. The sequence was obtained from a man aged 18 to 35 in good health. The V call is TRBV6-5, the J call TRBJ2-7, with D maybe TRBD1 (6 bases). The source material was memory CD4+ T cells sorted from blood. Subset: CD45RA-negative fraction. The CDR3 DNA reads TGTGCCAGCATCTCAGGGGATCTGCGGTACTTC. This encodes CASISGDLRYF.